These 7 T cell receptor beta chains share one sample of origin, sequenced in a study of blood T cells in healthy people across ages. PCR was performed a second time for about 7 to 11 cycles using a sample-barcoded 5' primer and a J-beta primer mix. A single record per CDR3 protein comes from TCRdb applying MiXCR to the 5' RACE reads. Of hundreds of thousands of distinct CDR3 sequences listed, more than 45% are singletons. Sequencing used blood. The receptors were gathered from a man older than 75 in good health.

This clonotype was seen more than once but under ten times. The rearrangement uses TRBV29-1 and TRBJ2-7; TRBD2 aligns across 14 bases. This CDR3 comprises 16 residues. CDR1 and CDR2 (germline): SQVTM, ANQGSEA. J was trimmed by 5 bases and V by 4 bases; bases with no gene match: 10. The CDR3 loop reads CSVGGTSGSQTDEQYF. CDR3 bases: TGCAGCGTTGGAGGGACTAGCGGGAGCCAGACGGACGAGCAGTACTTC.

This chain joins TRBV4-1 and TRBJ2-7; TRBD2 matches at 7 bases. The V segment lost 4 bases and the J segment 4 bases; nucleotides outside the gene matches: 13. Per germline, CDR1 MGHRA and CDR2 YSYEKL. CDR3 length: 16 amino acids. CDR3 sequence reads: CASSPQNPPGGYEQYF. The CDR3 region has the DNA TGCGCCAGCAGCCCCCAGAACCCCCCGGGGGGATACGAGCAGTACTTC.

A word on this clonotype: A much larger clonotype is one base distant, so this may be a read error. The chain is built from TRBV6-5 and TRBJ2-3; tentatively, D is TRBD2 (6 bases). CDR1 and CDR2 from the germline V gene are MNHEY and SVGAGI. V lost 5 bases to trimming and J lost 4 bases, with 13 bases between them. The CDR3 spans 14 residues. The CDR3 coding sequence is TGTGCCAGCAGTGACCGGGGGTCGGCAGATACGCAGTATTTT. It yields the protein CASSDRGSADTQYF.

The rearrangement links TRBV2 to TRBJ1-5; D call uncertain. The V end lost 1 base, the J end lost 9 bases, and 10 bases lay between the germline ends. There are 13 residues in the CDR3. Looked up from germline, CDR1 is SNHLY and CDR2 is FYNNEI. CDR3 protein: CASSEGSVGPQHF. The CDR3 DNA is TGTGCCAGCAGTGAAGGATCGGTAGGGCCCCAGCATTTT. Filled out from reference TRBV2 and TRBJ1-5, the complete variable domain reads EPEVTQTPSHQVTQMGQEVILRCVPISNHLYFYWYRQILGQKVEFLVSFYNNEISEKSEIFDDQFSVERPDGSNFTLKIRSTKLEDSAMYFCASSEGSVGPQHFGDGTRLSIL.

This clonotype was counted once. J is TRBJ2-1 and V is TRBV7-3, with 8 nucleotides matching TRBD2. V was pared by 6 bases and J by 9 bases, with 7 bases of the junction left unmatched. Germline V gives CDR1 SGHTA, CDR2 FQGTGA. This CDR3 spans 13 amino acids. The CDR3 DNA follows: TGTGCCAGCAGTCAGCGGGGGTTCGGTGAGCAGTTCTTC. As protein: CASSQRGFGEQFF. The entire variable domain, with the rest obtained from reference TRBV7-3 and TRBJ2-1, is as follows: GAGVSQTPSNKVTEKGKYVELRCDPISGHTALYWYRQSLGQGPEFLIYFQGTGAADDSGLPNDRFFAVRPEGSVSTLKIQRTERGDSAVYLCASSQRGFGEQFFGPGTRLTVL.

About this clonotype: The germline gene is not matched at one end of the junction; a read error may be the cause. The V and J genes are TRBV2 and TRBJ2-1; 10 positions agree with TRBD2. Germline lookup yields CDR1 SNHLY and CDR2 FYNNEI. CDR3 length equals 18 residues. CDR3 nucleotide sequence: TGTGCCGGCAGTCGGTTATCAGCGGGAGGGCCCAAAGGAAATGAGCAGTTCTTC. Translated, it gives CAGSRLSAGGPKGNEQFF.

The rearrangement uses TRBV27 and TRBJ2-5; TRBD2 matches 7 bases. The CDR3 runs 15 residues. Germline V gene lookup returns CDR1 MNHEY and CDR2 SMNVEV (reference sequence). The V segment lost 6 bases and the J segment 5 bases; nucleotides outside the gene matches: 12. DNA of the CDR3: TGTGCCAGCAGCCGAGGACTAGTTCTTGGGGAGACCCAGTACTTC. It is translated as CASSRGLVLGETQYF.